The 11 T cell receptor beta chains below all came from one sample that was sequenced in a study of blood T cell repertoires in COVID-19. Here immunoSEQ multiplex PCR was the method, and the copy in TCRdb shows in-frame clones only, minus some. The table has 100,000 to 150,000 clones, approximately 90% seen once. Sequenced input: peripheral blood. These receptor sequences come from a man between 45 and 60 years old with COVID-19, enrolled during active disease.

This clone was detected only a few times. The gene calls are TRBV5-4 and TRBJ2-5, with TRBD1 matching 7 bases. This CDR3 comprises 13 residues. V trimming: 4 bases; J trimming: 5 bases; junction bases outside the gene matches: 5. The germline V gene has CDR1 SGHNT and CDR2 YYREEE (reference sequence). CDR3 in DNA: TGTGCCAGCAGCCTAGACAGGGCGGAGACCCAGTACTTC. Protein sequence: CASSLDRAETQYF.

Only one count was recorded for this clone. V and J are TRBV5-1 and TRBJ2-3; D is undetermined. This CDR3 has 15 residues. Germline V CDR1 and CDR2: SGHRS, YFSETQ. Trimming took off 2 bases at V and 0 bases at J, with 10 bases between the two ends. DNA for the CDR3: TGCGCCAGCAGCTTAGACCAGGCTAGCACAGATACGCAGTATTTT. This translates into CASSLDQASTDTQYF.

The rearrangement joins TRBV3-1 (or the pseudogene TRBV3-2) to TRBJ2-7; 7 bases agree with TRBD2. This CDR3 has 15 residues. The V and J ends lost 1 base and 2 bases, in that order; junction bases with no gene match: 5. Per germline, CDR1 LGHDT and CDR2 YNNKEL (reference sequence). The CDR3 protein is CASSQVEAGTYEQYF. DNA for the CDR3: TGTGCCAGCAGCCAAGTAGAAGCGGGAACCTACGAGCAGTACTTC.

The V and J genes are TRBV30 and TRBJ1-6; 9 bases are shared with TRBD1. This CDR3 is 15 amino acids long. Germline CDR1 is GTSNPN and CDR2 is SVGIG (reference sequence). The trim removed 2 bases at V and 7 bases at J, leaving 6 bases unmatched. The CDR3 loop reads CAWSLRDRDNSPLHF. The CDR3 bases are TGTGCCTGGAGTCTCCGGGACAGGGACAATTCACCCCTCCACTTT.

J is TRBJ2-7 and V is TRBV19, with 12 bases aligning to TRBD1. Germline V lookup: CDR1 LNHDA, CDR2 SQIVND (reference sequence). With 3 bases clipped from V and 6 bases from J, the junction kept 3 bases outside the gene matches. The CDR3 is 14 residues long. The CDR3 protein is CASSIGTGGFEQYF. The CDR3 bases are TGTGCCAGTAGTATCGGGACAGGGGGCTTCGAGCAGTACTTC.

CDR3 nucleotides: TGTGCCAGCAGATCTAGGACTAGCGGGAACGAGCAGTACTTC. It codes for CASRSRTSGNEQYF. The chain uses TRBV28 and TRBJ2-7; 12 bases fit TRBD2. The V gene's germline CDR1 is MDHEN and CDR2 SYDVKM. After removal of 6 bases from V and 5 bases from J, the junction contained 5 bases not matched to a gene. This CDR3 is built from 14 residues.

V usage is TRBV19 and J usage is TRBJ2-2; D remains unclear. The CDR3 covers 14 residues. CDR1 and CDR2 (germline): LNHDA, SQIVND (reference sequence). V lost 6 bases and J 2 bases, leaving 10 bases between the germline ends. The CDR3, as DNA: TGTGCCAGTAGACAACAGAAAAACACCGGGGAGCTGTTTTTT. It yields the protein CASRQQKNTGELFF.

This clone was observed once. The V and J genes are TRBV7-2 and TRBJ2-5; 12 bases agree with TRBD2. The V gene end was trimmed by 2 bases and the J gene end by 4 bases; junction bases not matched to a gene: 5. Germline V CDR1 and CDR2: SGHTA, FQGNSA. This CDR3 has 16 amino acids. CDR3 in DNA: TGTGCCAGCAGCTTATCGAGGACTAGCGGGACAGAGACCCAGTACTTC. Protein product: CASSLSRTSGTETQYF.

The V and J genes are TRBV30 and TRBJ2-7, with 7 positions matching TRBD2. The V gene end was trimmed by 2 bases and the J gene end by 2 bases; junction bases not matched to a gene: 6. Germline loops: CDR1 GTSNPN, CDR2 SVGIG (reference sequence). The CDR3 is 14 residues long. DNA for the CDR3: TGTGCCTGGAGTAGGCTAGCGGCCGCCTACGAGCAGTACTTC. Amino acid sequence: CAWSRLAAAYEQYF.

The CDR3 loop reads CASSLGTGFEKLFF. The CDR3 region has the DNA TGTGCCAGCAGCCTCGGGACAGGGTTTGAAAAACTGTTTTTT. The gene calls are TRBV7-9 and TRBJ1-4; 9 bases map to TRBD1. Germline trimming cut 5 bases from V and 7 bases from J; bases unmatched to any gene: 5. This CDR3 region has 14 residues. From germline, CDR1 is SEHNR and CDR2 FQNEAQ (reference sequence).

The J gene is TRBJ2-5, the V gene TRBV6-2 or TRBV6-3; TRBD2 matches 13 bases. The trim removed 3 bases at V and 5 bases at J, leaving 9 bases unmatched. The CDR3 is 17 residues long. CDR1 is MNHEY, CDR2 SVGEGT, per germline. CDR3 protein: CASSYQGLAGEGETQYF. CDR3 bases: TGTGCCAGCAGTTATCAAGGACTAGCGGGAGAGGGGGAGACCCAGTACTTC.